A single T cell receptor (beta chain) is shown here with its context. Its matching antigen is unknown. The data belong to a study of T cell responses to AZD1222 COVID-19 vaccine. Study-level points and caveats: Without day 14 samples, only post-peak T cell repertoires were studied. Among spike-specific TCRs, nearly half reportedly target unmutated variant regions.

The CDR3 is 15 amino acids. V lost 3 bases and J lost 4; bases outside the gene matches: 9. The germline V gene has CDR1 SGDLS and CDR2 YYNGEE. Clones were read by immunoSEQ multiplex PCR, and TCRdb kept only the in-frame ones, dropping some. The table has around 50,000 clones, around 80% seen once; the top ten hold roughly 10%. V gene TRBV9 combines with J gene TRBJ2-7, with 8 bases identical to TRBD1. The origin of this receptor is an adult in good health. The sample here was peripheral blood, taken on day 0 of AZD1222 vaccination. DNA for the CDR3: TGTGCCAGCAGCGGCTCCGGGACAGGCCGGTACGAGCAGTACTTC. This codes for CASSGSGTGRYEQYF.